What follows are 11 T cell receptor beta chains derived from one specimen sequenced in a study of shared clonotypes between healthy human individuals. Naive CD8 populations comprised CD45RO-negative cells positively selected for CCR7, excluding terminally differentiated effector memory CD45RA+ cells. Sequenced by immunoSEQ multiplex PCR; TCRdb stores in-frame clones only, minus some. The data contain approximately 2,200,000 clones, more than 85% of them singletons. Sequenced input: naive CD8+ T cells from PBMCs. The receptors shown here come from a man between 18 and 35 years old in good health. Some clones in this sample may be carry-over from other donors' samples.

The chain joins TRBV27 to TRBJ2-7; D might be TRBD2 (5 bases). The germline V gene has CDR1 MNHEY and CDR2 SMNVEV (reference sequence). The CDR3 sequence is 17 residues long. V was trimmed by 6 bases and J by 6 bases, leaving 27 bases between them. The CDR3 protein is CASRLLDSEAILCEQYF. The CDR3 DNA follows: TGTGCCAGCAGACTACTAGATTCAGAGGCGATTCTCTGCGAGCAGTACTTC.

The rearrangement joins TRBV7-9 to TRBJ1-1; maybe TRBD1 (6 bases). Germline CDR1 reads SEHNR; CDR2 reads FQNEAQ (reference sequence). The CDR3 consists of 15 residues. V dropped 3 bases and J dropped 6 bases, with 17 bases sitting between them. CDR3: CASSFSWTEAPEAFF. CDR3 coding DNA: TGTGCCAGCAGCTTTAGCTGGACAGAGGCACCTGAAGCTTTCTTT.

This clone has more than one count but fewer than ten. This chain uses TRBV30 with TRBJ1-1; a possible D gene is TRBD1 (5 bases). The CDR3 runs to 13 residues. With 8 bases removed from V and 3 bases from J, the gap between germline ends came to 16 bases. Looked up from germline, CDR1 is GTSNPN and CDR2 is SVGIG (reference sequence). The CDR3 loop reads CATFGGAYTEAFF. Here the CDR3 DNA reads TGTGCCACCTTCGGGGGTGCCTACACTGAAGCTTTCTTT.

The V call is TRBV4-2, the J call TRBJ2-2; D uncertain. Germline V gives CDR1 LGHNA, CDR2 YNFKEQ. The CDR3 is 18 amino acids. The V end lost 0 bases, the J end lost 0 bases, and 14 bases lay between the germline ends. The CDR3 nucleotides are TGTGCCAGCAGCCAAGAAAGTTGGCTAGTCCCGAACACCGGGGAGCTGTTTTTT. Translated: CASSQESWLVPNTGELFF.

In the case of this clone: The same CDR3 is also encoded by other DNA sequences in this sample. The V and J genes are TRBV10-2 and TRBJ2-7, with TRBD1 matching over 10 bases. J gave up 0 bases and V 8 bases, and 1 base lay outside the gene matches. The germline V gene has CDR1 WSHSY and CDR2 SAAADI. This CDR3 is built from 13 residues. The CDR3 region is CASRDRGSYEQYF. As DNA, the CDR3 is TGCGCCAGCCGGGACAGGGGCTCCTACGAGCAGTACTTC.

The CDR3 region is CASSPFGPEGYEQYF. In nucleotides, the CDR3 is TGTGCCAGCAGCCCCTTTGGACCGGAGGGGTACGAGCAGTACTTC. J is TRBJ2-7 and V is TRBV7-9; D is possibly TRBD2 (6 bases). The germline gives CDR1 SEHNR, CDR2 FQNEAQ (reference sequence). The CDR3 consists of 15 residues. Trimming took 5 bases from V and 4 from J, leaving 18 bases between them.

The rearrangement links TRBV27 to TRBJ2-2, with 10 bases that match TRBD2. The germline gives CDR1 MNHEY, CDR2 SMNVEV (reference sequence). The CDR3 is 16 amino acids. V lost 2 bases to trimming and J lost 6 bases; unmatched junction nucleotides: 6. The CDR3 nucleotides are TGTGCCAGCAGTTTAATCTTAGCGGGGGGTTCCGGGGAGCTGTTTTTT. Its protein product is CASSLILAGGSGELFF.

The rearrangement uses TRBV7-8 and TRBJ2-7; TRBD1 matches at 8 bases. V shed 0 bases and J 2 bases; nucleotides not matched to a gene: 6. Germline V lookup: CDR1 SGHVS, CDR2 FQNEAQ. The CDR3 loop spans 16 amino acids. Here the CDR3 reads CASSLASGGPTYEQYF. DNA for the CDR3: TGTGCCAGCAGCTTAGCATCAGGGGGCCCCACCTACGAGCAGTACTTC.

The rearrangement uses TRBV6-5 and TRBJ1-4; the D gene is possibly TRBD1 (5 bases). Germline values: CDR1 MNHEY, CDR2 SVGAGI. The CDR3 extends over 14 amino acids. Between the trimmed V and J ends, which lost 7 bases and 7 bases, there was a span of 16 bases. The CDR3 sequence: CASTPGRGTEKLFF. The DNA for the CDR3 is TGTGCCAGCACCCCAGGGCGAGGAACTGAAAAACTGTTTTTT.

The chain joins TRBV18 to TRBJ2-2; D may be TRBD2 (6 bases). The CDR3 covers 17 residues. The germline V and J ends were trimmed by 3 bases and 5 bases, with 19 bases remaining between them. The germline V gene has CDR1 KGHSH and CDR2 LQKENI. CDR3 in amino acids: CASSPYIRVAGTGELFF. Written as DNA, the CDR3 is TGTGCCAGCTCACCCTACATTCGCGTGGCGGGGACCGGGGAGCTGTTTTTT.

This chain joins TRBV11-2 and TRBJ1-5; D gene ambiguous. CDR3 size: 13 residues. Germline V gene lookup returns CDR1 SGHAT and CDR2 FQNNGV. The V end was cut by 5 bases, the J end by 7 bases, with 12 bases between. The CDR3 reads CASSPEGWQPQHF. The CDR3, as DNA: TGTGCCAGCAGCCCAGAAGGATGGCAGCCCCAGCATTTT. The full variable domain, rest sourced from reference TRBV11-2 and TRBJ1-5, is EAGVAQSPRYKIIEKRQSVAFWCNPISGHATLYWYQQILGQGPKLLIQFQNNGVVDDSQLPKDRFSAERLKGVDSTLKIQPAKLEDSAVYLCASSPEGWQPQHFGDGTRLSIL.